This T cell receptor (beta chain) emerged from a study of T cell responses to AZD1222 COVID-19 vaccine. Study as a whole: Second doses at about 4 or about 12 weeks were pooled. Study outcomes and limitations: Clonal diversity may have been underestimated, and the donors were mostly white British, with more females than males.

Worth noting for this clone: The antigen remains undetermined.

V shed 5 bases and J shed 0 bases, with 11 bases lying between them. The germline CDR1 and CDR2 sequences are LNHDA and SQIVND (reference sequence). This CDR3 has 14 amino acids. Repertoires were generated with immunoSEQ multiplex PCR, while TCRdb's copy carries only in-frame clones and drops some. The table includes some 120,000 clones, 88% detected once. The specimen was peripheral blood, collected on day 0 of AZD1222 vaccination. V and J are TRBV19 and TRBJ2-7; no definite D call. The source is an adult in good health. CDR3 coding DNA: TGTGCCAGTAGTCCGATTCCCGTCTCCTACGAGCAGTACTTC. Protein product: CASSPIPVSYEQYF.